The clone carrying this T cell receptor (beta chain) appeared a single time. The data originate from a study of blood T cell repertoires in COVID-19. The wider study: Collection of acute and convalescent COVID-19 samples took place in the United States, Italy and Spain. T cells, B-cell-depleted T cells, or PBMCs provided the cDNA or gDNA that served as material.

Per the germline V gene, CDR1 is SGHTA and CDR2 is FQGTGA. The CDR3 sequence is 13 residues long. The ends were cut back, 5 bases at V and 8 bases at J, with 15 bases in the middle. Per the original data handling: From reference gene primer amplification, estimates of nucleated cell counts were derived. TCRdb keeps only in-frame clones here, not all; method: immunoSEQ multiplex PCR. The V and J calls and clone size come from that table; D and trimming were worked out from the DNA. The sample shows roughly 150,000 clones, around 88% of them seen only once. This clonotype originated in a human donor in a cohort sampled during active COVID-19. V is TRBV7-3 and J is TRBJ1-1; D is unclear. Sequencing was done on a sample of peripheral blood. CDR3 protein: CASSHLVGGEAFF. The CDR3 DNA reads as TGTGCCAGCAGCCATCTAGTGGGAGGGGAAGCTTTCTTT.